This T cell receptor beta chain was sequenced during a study of blood T cell repertoires in COVID-19. Each participant's cohort was designated according to participant-reported clinical history. The assay was immunoSEQ multiplex PCR, and TCRdb's table has in-frame clones only and misses some. This sample carries around 150,000 clones, 70% to 90% of them seen once, and the ten largest clones take about 6.1%. This CDR3 has 13 amino acids. CDR1 is SGHTA and CDR2 is FQGTGA in the germline V gene. The V gene lost 0 bases and the J gene lost 4 bases, with 6 bases spanning the gap. Points on this clone: Since a much larger clone is just one base distant, this may be a read error.

Sequences were obtained from PBMCs or T cells enriched from blood (not recorded which). The J gene is TRBJ1-1, the V gene TRBV7-3; D is ambiguous. This receptor was taken from a woman aged 40-49 years who had recovered from COVID-19. The CDR3 loop reads CASSLTGSTEAFF. CDR3 sequence (DNA): TGTGCCAGCAGCTTAACAGGGAGCACTGAAGCTTTCTTT.